The T cell receptor beta chain described here comes from a study of blood T cell repertoires in COVID-19 (dated by TCRdb to about 2020). General notes on the study: The collaborator samples originated in the United States, Italy and Spain and spanned the acute and convalescent phases of COVID-19. The prospective study material was composed of cDNA or gDNA derived from T cells, B-cell-depleted T cells, or PBMCs. Deeply sampled blood TCRbeta repertoires from subjects exposed to, actively infected with, or recovered from COVID-19 were included in the dataset. The repertoires were released in a freely available public database intended as a resource for research on the immune response to SARS-CoV-2. The samples were drawn from two sources: the first 160 participants of the ongoing ImmuneRACE study, and 1,254 subjects contributed by 6 global collaborators. A de-identified subject ID, COVID-19 status, age in years and sex were almost always included in the sample metadata. Where HLA class I and class II types were available, the types were taken from metadata supplied by the sample provider, not from assay-based typing.

Collaborating institutions collected whole blood in K2EDTA tubes following their own protocols. Collaborator samples were shipped for TCRbeta analysis as frozen whole blood, isolated PBMCs, or DNA extracted from either sample type. TCRbeta CDR3 regions were amplified from genomic DNA using the immunoSEQ Assay, a bias-controlled multiplex PCR. The study's processing was this. The number of nucleated cells in each sample was estimated from the amplification of reference gene primers within the assay. To quantify the absolute abundance of each unique TCRbeta CDR3 rearrangement, sequence reads were collapsed and filtered. Productive Simpson clonality was computed per sample as the square root of Simpson's diversity index over productive rearrangements. The table comes from immuneACCESS by way of TCRdb, which keeps in-frame sequences with V and J called. Part of the clones is missing from these tables; in studies checked, under half for an unresolved V gene and the rest for unknown reasons. V, J and clone size reflect that table, while D and trimming were determined from the DNA. The sample table shows about 85,000 clones, and around 87% are seen once. 4.3% of the sample lies in the top ten.

In the case of this clone: The antigen it recognizes is unknown. Qualities for individual bases were not recorded, and no much larger clone is one base off.

Looking up the germline V gene yields CDR1 SNHLY and CDR2 FYNNEI. There are 15 amino acids in the CDR3, from cysteine to phenylalanine inclusive. CDR3 DNA is the only sequence kept; it has 45 bases, read in frame from the first base. V ends up 7 bases short and J 4 bases short, with an unmatched junction base count of 8. On the study overall, not on this receptor specifically: How much clinical and demographic metadata was included differed by source and by participant, and the metadata was provided uncurated.

The sequence was collected from a woman at least 80 years old with active or convalescent COVID-19. The sample was peripheral blood. The V and J genes are TRBV2 and TRBJ2-3, and TRBD1 aligns with 10 junction nucleotides. The DNA sequence follows: TGTGCCAGCAATCCGGGACAGGGGATAGCAGATACGCAGTATTTT. This codes for CASNPGQGIADTQYF. This CDR3, with the reference TRBV2 and TRBJ2-3 proteins standing in past its ends, gives the full variable domain EPEVTQTPSHQVTQMGQEVILRCVPISNHLYFYWYRQILGQKVEFLVSFYNNEISEKSEIFDDQFSVERPDGSNFTLKIRSTKLEDSAMYFCASNPGQGIADTQYFGPGTRLTVL.